This passage covers 21 T cell receptor beta chains from one sample sequenced in a study of spatial heterogeneity in lung cancer. General observations from the study: Higher tumor mutation counts went along with higher counts of expanded intratumoral alpha and beta TCRs.

TCRdb passed the 5' RACE reads through MiXCR, listing each CDR3 protein once. This sample yields approximately 1,400 distinct CDR3 sequences, of which about a fifth are seen a single time; about 20% belongs to the top ten. The antigens these receptors bind are not known. Stated time point: sample taken at primary tumor resection. Source: lung tumor tissue, taken at surgery. The receptors were gathered from a male donor with early-stage non-small cell lung cancer.

Details on this clonotype: In a library made to pick up alpha chains, this beta chain is a stray read with a size that means little. This chain uses TRBV13 with TRBJ1-1, with 8 bases identical to TRBD1. The CDR3 covers 14 residues. J was trimmed by 3 bases and V by 0 bases; bases with no gene match: 0. The germline V gene has CDR1 PRHDT and CDR2 FYEKMQ (reference sequence). In DNA form, the CDR3 reads TGTGCCAGCAGCTTAGGGGACAGGGACACTGAAGCTTTCTTT. This gives the protein CASSLGDRDTEAFF.

This clonotype showed up just a few times. As an off-target read in a library built for alpha chains, this beta chain has a frequency of little significance. This chain joins TRBV29-1 and TRBJ2-2; weak D call: TRBD2 (6 bases). Germline CDR1 is SQVTM and CDR2 is ANQGSEA. V dropped 7 bases and J dropped 0 bases, with 6 bases sitting between them. The CDR3 consists of 12 residues. CDR3 nucleotide sequence: TGCAGCGGACTAGCGAACACCGGGGAGCTGTTTTTT. This translates into CSGLANTGELFF.

This clonotype is large (0.1 to 1%) by share. This beta chain is off target for a library built for alpha chains, so its abundance means little. The chain has TRBV2 and TRBJ2-5; D gene uncertain. The CDR3 contains 13 residues. V gave up 0 bases and J gave up 6 bases, with 8 bases separating them. Germline V lookup: CDR1 SNHLY, CDR2 FYNNEI. The CDR3: CASSEARLKTQYF. In nucleotides, the CDR3 is TGTGCCAGCAGTGAAGCCAGGTTGAAGACCCAGTACTTC.

On this clonotype: Because the library targeted alpha chains, this beta chain is an off-target read whose size means little. The chain has TRBV7-6 and TRBJ2-1; D call uncertain. In germline, CDR1 is SGHVS, CDR2 FNYEAQ. The CDR3 runs to 12 residues. The V and J ends lost 1 base and 9 bases respectively, with 7 bases between them. The CDR3 reads CASSLVESEQFF. CDR3 DNA: TGTGCCAGCAGCTTAGTGGAAAGTGAGCAGTTCTTC.

Sample share makes this clonotype large. A library made for alpha chains picked up this beta chain off target, so its size means little. The genes are TRBV12-3 or TRBV12-4 and TRBJ2-7; no definite D call. V was shortened by 4 bases and J by 3 bases, with 7 bases between the two germline ends. The CDR3 runs to 12 residues. CDR3 DNA sequence: TGTGCCAGCAGTTATAAGGGCTACGAGCAGTACTTC. This translates into CASSYKGYEQYF.

On this clonotype: A library made for alpha chains picked up this beta chain off target, so its size means little. V and J are TRBV5-1 and TRBJ2-5; TRBD2 is a possible D gene (5 bases). V was trimmed by 1 base and J by 4 bases, leaving 14 bases between them. The CDR3 loop spans 15 amino acids. Germline-derived CDR1 and CDR2 are SGHRS and YFSETQ. The CDR3 reads CASSLSTAGGETQYF. In nucleotides, the CDR3 is TGCGCCAGCAGCTTGAGTACGGCGGGCGGAGAGACCCAGTACTTC.

In its sample, this clonotype was seen once. This beta chain is a stray sequence in a library constructed for alpha chains; its clone size is not meaningful. The chain employs TRBV20-1 and TRBJ2-7; TRBD1 might be the D (5 bases). CDR1 is DFQATT and CDR2 is SNEGSKA in the germline V gene (reference sequence). V lost 0 bases, J lost 3 bases, and 12 bases lay in between. The CDR3 consists of 14 residues. CDR3 in DNA: TGCAGTGCTAGAGATGGGCGGACAATCTACGAGCAGTACTTC. This sequence encodes CSARDGRTIYEQYF.

This clonotype turned up a few times. Within a library made for alpha chains, this beta chain is off target, and its count is uninformative. The chain combines TRBV20-1 with TRBJ2-1; D unclear. This CDR3 spans 12 amino acids. The germline CDR1 and CDR2 sequences are DFQATT and SNEGSKA (reference sequence). DNA for the CDR3: TGCAGCCCGGAGATGGGTTATAGTGAGCAGTTCTTC. Its protein product is CSPEMGYSEQFF.

This clonotype was counted between two and nine times. Because this beta chain is a stray read in a library intended to capture alpha chains, its abundance should not be given much weight. This chain uses TRBV28 with TRBJ2-1; 12 positions agree with TRBD2. V gave up 6 bases and J gave up 5 bases; unmatched junction bases: 2. This CDR3 has 14 amino acids. Germline lookup yields CDR1 MDHEN and CDR2 SYDVKM. CDR3 sequence reads: CASRRLAGDNEQFF. CDR3 coding DNA: TGTGCCAGCAGGCGACTAGCGGGAGACAATGAGCAGTTCTTC. The full variable domain, completed using reference TRBV28 and TRBJ2-1, is DVKVTQSSRYLVKRTGEKVFLECVQDMDHENMFWYRQDPGLGLRLIYFSYDVKMKEKGDIPEGYSVSREKKERFSLILESASTNQTSMYLCASRRLAGDNEQFFGPGTRLTVL.

This clonotype was seen only a few times. For a library built for alpha chains, this beta chain is a stray read; little rests on its size. The V and J genes are TRBV20-1 and TRBJ2-7; 12 bases fit TRBD2. This CDR3 contains 13 residues. Unmatched junction bases numbered 4, after V lost 5 bases and J lost 5 bases. Looked up from germline, CDR1 is DFQATT and CDR2 is SNEGSKA (reference sequence). The CDR3: CSAPGLAGDEQYF. The CDR3 DNA reads as TGCAGTGCTCCGGGACTAGCGGGTGACGAGCAGTACTTC.

This clonotype was picked up a small number of times. This beta chain slipped into a library made for alpha chains as a stray read, so its size is not meaningful. V gene TRBV30 combines with J gene TRBJ2-6; 10 bases are a match to TRBD1. CDR1 and CDR2 (germline): GTSNPN, SVGIG (reference sequence). CDR3 length: 17 residues. Trimming cost V 5 bases and J 4 bases; bases outside gene matches: 11. As DNA, the CDR3 is TGTGCCTGGGTGGCCGGGACAGGGGTGTACGGGGCCAACGTCCTGACTTTC. Protein product: CAWVAGTGVYGANVLTF.

As for this clonotype: Within a library made for alpha chains, this beta chain is off target, and its count is uninformative. The chain couples TRBV12-3 or TRBV12-4 to TRBJ2-1; D unresolved. The CDR3 length is 12 residues. Trimming pared 2 bases from V and 5 bases from J, leaving 4 bases between. The CDR3 DNA follows: TGTGCCAGCAGTTTAAGGAACAATGAGCAGTTCTTC. This gives the protein CASSLRNNEQFF.

Remarks on this clonotype: Little can be read into the size of this beta chain, an off-target read in a library designed for alpha chains. The chain combines TRBV6-5 with TRBJ2-5; 7 nucleotides match TRBD2. The CDR3 has 14 residues. V trimming: 6 bases; J trimming: 5 bases; junction bases outside the gene matches: 9. Per germline, CDR1 MNHEY and CDR2 SVGAGI. The CDR3 protein is CASSASGLRETQYF. The DNA of the CDR3 is TGTGCCAGCAGCGCTAGCGGCCTACGGGAGACCCAGTACTTC.

In the case of this clonotype: This beta chain lies outside the target of a library built for alpha chains; its clone size means little. The V and J genes are TRBV29-1 and TRBJ1-1, with 9 bases that match TRBD1. The J segment lost 3 bases and the V segment lost 4 bases, leaving 6 bases of the junction unmatched. The germline V gene has CDR1 SQVTM and CDR2 ANQGSEA. CDR3 length: 14 amino acids. The DNA for the CDR3 is TGCAGCGTTGCTTCGGGACAGGGTTACACTGAAGCTTTCTTT. This gives the protein CSVASGQGYTEAFF.

A few counts support this clonotype. This beta chain is a stray read from a library made for alpha chains; its abundance is not meaningful. The chain employs TRBV28 and TRBJ2-7; D not resolved. The CDR3 contains 14 residues. Trimming took off 3 bases at V and 5 bases at J, with 14 bases between the two ends. CDR1 and CDR2 (germline): MDHEN, SYDVKM. CDR3 in amino acids: CASSLARPVDEQYF. CDR3 bases: TGTGCCAGCAGTTTGGCCAGGCCAGTGGACGAGCAGTACTTC.

A word on this clonotype: With the library built for alpha chains, this beta chain is off target and its frequency is not meaningful. The rearrangement joins TRBV20-1 to TRBJ1-1; D call uncertain. There are 13 residues in the CDR3. The germline gives CDR1 DFQATT, CDR2 SNEGSKA (reference sequence). Trimming cost V 1 base and J 1 base, with 7 bases left between them. CDR3 DNA sequence: TGCAGTGCTAGAGCCAGAGCGAACACTGAAGCTTTCTTT. Residues: CSARARANTEAFF.

Of note for this clonotype: Being off target in a library aimed at alpha chains, this beta chain has a size of little meaning. The chain employs TRBV7-9 and TRBJ2-1, with TRBD1 as a possible D gene (6 bases). Germline CDR1 is SEHNR and CDR2 is FQNEAQ (reference sequence). The CDR3 sequence is 13 residues long. V lost 3 bases and J lost 9, with 12 bases in between. The CDR3 sequence is CASSFTQGGEQFF. CDR3 DNA: TGTGCCAGCAGCTTCACACAAGGGGGTGAGCAGTTCTTC. The full variable domain, with the rest looked up from reference TRBV7-9 and TRBJ2-1, is DTGVSQNPRHKITKRGQNVTFRCDPISEHNRLYWYRQTLGQGPEFLTYFQNEAQLEKSRLLSDRFSAERPKGSFSTLEIQRTEQGDSAMYLCASSFTQGGEQFFGPGTRLTVL.

This clonotype is deemed medium-sized (0.01 to 0.1%). The missing conserved phenylalanine or tryptophan at the end of this CDR3 makes a read error likely. The limits of the CDR3 on the DNA are not certain, so only TCRdb's listed CDR3 is given. As an off-target read in a library built for alpha chains, this beta chain has a frequency of little significance. The rearrangement links TRBV28 to TRBJ2-7; TRBD2 reflects the table's D call only, with no check against the DNA. The CDR3 is 14 residues long, ends included. The V gene's germline CDR1 is MDHEN and CDR2 SYDVKM. This CDR3 reads CASSSGLAGVPRIA.

Worth noting for this clonotype: As an off-target read in a library built for alpha chains, this beta chain has a frequency of little significance. The chain carries TRBV6-1 and TRBJ1-4; 9 bases match TRBD1. V gave up 2 bases and J gave up 4 bases; unmatched junction bases: 2. The germline CDR1 and CDR2 sequences are MNHNS and SASEGT. This CDR3 is built from 15 residues. The CDR3: CASSEPGQGNEKLFF. The DNA for the CDR3 is TGTGCCAGCAGTGAACCGGGACAGGGTAATGAAAAACTGTTTTTT.

By share of the sample, this clonotype is medium-sized. A library prepared for alpha chains yielded this beta chain as an off-target read; its size is of little meaning. The chain employs TRBV9 and TRBJ2-5, with TRBD2 matching over 7 bases. The CDR3 loop spans 13 amino acids. V shed 4 bases, J shed 6 bases, and the junction held 6 bases outside the gene matches. Germline V gene data show CDR1 as SGDLS and CDR2 as YYNGEE. The CDR3 here is CASSLDGGKTQYF. The CDR3 coding sequence is TGTGCCAGCAGCCTAGACGGGGGGAAGACCCAGTACTTC.

By its share, this clonotype is medium-sized. A library prepared for alpha chains yielded this beta chain as an off-target read; its size is of little meaning. The chain is built from TRBV6-2 or TRBV6-3 and TRBJ2-1, with TRBD2 matching 9 bases. The germline CDR1 and CDR2 sequences are MNHEY and SVGEGT. Unmatched junction bases numbered 14, after V lost 6 bases and J lost 8 bases. The CDR3 covers 16 residues. The CDR3 reads CASRDGREGPFDEQFF. In nucleotides, the CDR3 is TGTGCCAGCAGAGACGGGCGGGAGGGCCCGTTTGATGAGCAGTTCTTC.